This T cell receptor beta chain was identified during a study of OX40 agonist ivuxolimab in advanced cancers. A note on the overall study: The costimulatory receptor OX40 (CD134) was targeted by ivuxolimab, a fully human IgG2 agonistic monoclonal antibody. Intravenous ivuxolimab was administered to patients every 2 weeks at six dose levels: 0.01, 0.1, 0.3, 1.5, 3 and 10 mg/kg. Of the roughly 52 dose-escalation patients, hepatocellular carcinoma was present in roughly 19, melanoma in about 15, renal cell carcinoma in 9 and head and neck cancer in 9. The dose-escalation cohort was approximately 83% male with a mean age of about 54 years, ranging from roughly 23 to 85. Prior anti-PD-1, anti-PD-L1 or anti-CTLA-4 therapy was permitted, and checkpoint inhibitors had been received by about 44% of dose-escalation patients. Partial responses occurred in three dose-escalation patients: two with cutaneous melanoma and one with hepatocellular carcinoma. Peripheral TCRbeta sequencing was intended to test whether TCR sequence diversity was altered and clonal T-cell expansion was caused by ivuxolimab. The monotherapy dose-escalation portion (N = 52 patients) of the phase I ivuxolimab trial is reported in the paper.

Study-level results and caveats: At doses of 0.1 to 3.0 mg/kg, clonal expansion of both CD4+ and CD8+ T cells in blood was seen between baseline and week 6. After ivuxolimab, expanded clones were on average more numerous among CD8+ T cells than among CD4+ T cells. In the 0.1-3.0 mg/kg groups, partial responders had among the lowest normalized peripheral clonal expansion, particularly in CD8+ T cells. Low levels of normalized T-cell clonal expansion were also seen in some patients who did not respond. Antigen specificity was not determined for the clonally expanded peripheral T cells.

With regard to this clone: Its specific antigen is unknown. No much larger clone exists at a distance of one base, and base qualities are not known.

From the germline V gene, CDR1 is MNHNS and CDR2 is SASEGT. V loses 5 bases of germline sequence and J loses 5 bases, and the interval between the two ends is 18 bases. The CDR3 contains 15 residues, cysteine and phenylalanine counted. The entry retains the CDR3 DNA only, 45 bases that are in frame from base 1. Genomic DNA was isolated from the sorted cells so that the TCRbeta CDR3 region could be sequenced. TCRbeta CDR3 regions were sequenced using the immunoSEQ Assay. Drawn from immuneACCESS, this table holds only the in-frame rearrangements with V and J called that TCRdb kept. Clones are partly lost; checked studies trace under half to an unresolved V gene and leave the rest unexplained. The sample table shows 70,000 to 95,000 clones, and 85% to 90% are seen once. Less than 3% of the sample belongs to the ten largest clones. Patients with autoimmune disease history or receiving systemic immunosuppression were excluded from the trial. Peripheral blood for TCR sequencing was collected from all dose cohorts at baseline, on cycle 4 day 1, and on cycle 7 day 1. The samples were taken from a phase I, first-in-human, multicenter, open-label dose-escalation trial of ivuxolimab. Adults with locally advanced or metastatic melanoma, renal cell, hepatocellular, or head and neck squamous cell carcinoma were enrolled in the trial. Before TCR sequencing, CD4+ T cells and CD8+ T cells from peripheral blood were sorted into separate populations.

This chain is built from TRBV6-1 and TRBJ2-5; TRBD2 is a weak D gene call, 5 bases matching. Sequenced material: CD4+ or CD8+ T cells sorted from blood, taken in a trial of the OX40 agonist ivuxolimab. The sequence derives from an adult with an advanced solid tumor such as melanoma, head and neck, liver or kidney cancer. The nucleotide sequence is given as TGTGCCAGCAGTACTCAAGAGGGCGTATGGGAGACCCAGTACTTC. Protein translation: CASSTQEGVWETQYF.